The T cell receptor beta chain under discussion was sequenced for a study of CD8 T cells in Susac syndrome. Trimming cost V 3 bases and J 4 bases, with 9 bases left between them. Germline CDR1 and CDR2: MDHEN and SYDVKM. This CDR3 has 13 amino acids. With random hexamers, reverse transcription was performed on roughly 0.45 to 1 ug of RNA. TCRdb analysed the immunoSEQ multiplex PCR reads with MiXCR anew, one entry per CDR3 protein. The data show some 110,000 distinct CDR3 sequences, with approximately 93% seen just once and approximately 0.29% held by the top ten. The source of this sequence is a human donor with multiple sclerosis. V gene TRBV28 combines with J gene TRBJ2-5; either TRBD1 or TRBD2 may fit D (6 bases each). Source material: CD8+ T cells from PBMCs. CDR3 loop: CASSFRGRETQYF. CDR3 DNA: TGTGCCAGCAGTTTTCGGGGGCGAGAGACCCAGTACTTC. Full variable domain (rest looked up from reference TRBV28 and TRBJ2-5): DVKVTQSSRYLVKRTGEKVFLECVQDMDHENMFWYRQDPGLGLRLIYFSYDVKMKEKGDIPEGYSVSREKKERFSLILESASTNQTSMYLCASSFRGRETQYFGPGTRLLVL.